These 32 T cell receptor beta chains were sequenced from one sample in a study of blood T cell repertoires in COVID-19. Profiling relied on immunoSEQ multiplex PCR, and the TCRdb table lists in-frame clones only, not all of them. The sample yields about 100,000 clones, 79% seen once. The sample consisted of peripheral blood. These receptor sequences come from a woman of 80 years or more with active or convalescent COVID-19.

This clone was seen ten or more times. CDR3 amino acids: CASSYSPPSGIYNEQFF. The CDR3 nucleotides are TGTGCCAGCAGTTACAGCCCCCCTAGCGGGATCTACAATGAGCAGTTCTTC. V usage is TRBV6-2 or TRBV6-3 and J usage is TRBJ2-1; 9 bases map to TRBD2. Trimming cost V 2 bases and J 3 bases; bases outside gene matches: 8. There are 17 residues in the CDR3. Germline assignment: CDR1 MNHEY and CDR2 SVGEGT.

The J gene is TRBJ2-5, the V gene TRBV3-1 (or the pseudogene TRBV3-2), with D tentatively TRBD1 (5 bases). V was clipped by 0 bases and J by 7 bases, with 9 bases between them. This CDR3 comprises 13 residues. Germline V CDR1 and CDR2: LGHDT, YNNKEL (reference sequence). Written as DNA, the CDR3 is TGTGCCAGCAGCCAAGATCTGCAGGGGACCCAGTACTTC. It specifies CASSQDLQGTQYF.

The chain is built from TRBV19 and TRBJ1-4; TRBD1 matches 8 bases. The CDR3 length is 17 residues. Unmatched junction bases numbered 8, after V lost 5 bases and J lost 0 bases. Germline assignment: CDR1 LNHDA and CDR2 SQIVND (reference sequence). CDR3 in amino acids: CASSPRQGSATNEKLFF. The CDR3 coding sequence is TGTGCCAGTAGTCCCCGACAGGGGTCGGCAACTAATGAAAAACTGTTTTTT. The full variable domain, with the rest looked up from reference TRBV19 and TRBJ1-4, is DGGITQSPKYLFRKEGQNVTLSCEQNLNHDAMYWYRQDPGQGLRLIYYSQIVNDFQKGDIAEGYSVSREKKESFPLTVTSAQKNPTAFYLCASSPRQGSATNEKLFFGSGTQLSVL.

The chain couples TRBV4-2 to TRBJ2-3; 8 bases agree with TRBD1. With V trimmed by 0 bases and J by 2 bases, 4 bases remained unmatched. CDR3 length: 16 residues. Germline V gene lookup returns CDR1 LGHNA and CDR2 YNFKEQ. DNA of the CDR3: TGTGCCAGCAGCCAAGAAGGGACAGGCGCCACAGATACGCAGTATTTT. Its protein is CASSQEGTGATDTQYF.

The V call is TRBV11-3, the J call TRBJ2-3; TRBD2 aligns across 10 bases. Germline-derived CDR1 and CDR2 are SGHNT and YENEEA. The junction had 4 bases not matched to a gene; V was cut back by 3 bases and J by 1 base. The CDR3 is made up of 16 amino acids. CDR3 protein: CASSFGGTSGTDTQYF. DNA of the CDR3: TGTGCCAGCAGCTTCGGGGGGACTAGCGGCACAGATACGCAGTATTTT.

Notes on this clone: One end of the junction is discordant with germline, which a read error may explain. The genes are TRBV5-1 and TRBJ2-3; possibly TRBD1 for D (6 bases). The CDR3 is made up of 18 amino acids. Germline V gene lookup returns CDR1 SGHRS and CDR2 YFSETQ. CDR3 protein: CASSLSGTPTWGTDTQYF. In DNA, the CDR3 is TGTGCCAGCAGCTTGTCCGGGACACCTACTTGGGGGACAGATACGCAGTATTTT.

Only one count was recorded for this clone. This sequence joins TRBV6-5 and TRBJ2-1; tentative D call: TRBD2 (5 bases). Germline V lookup: CDR1 MNHEY, CDR2 SVGAGI. This CDR3 region has 11 residues. V gave up 5 bases and J gave up 9 bases, with 8 bases separating them. The CDR3 region has the DNA TGTGCCAGCAGTCGGGAAGGTGAGCAGTTCTTC. Translating gives CASSREGEQFF.

This clone was seen more than once but under ten times. The chain couples TRBV10-3 to TRBJ1-1; D is possibly TRBD1 (5 bases). V gave up 6 bases and J gave up 5 bases, with 16 bases separating them. Germline V lookup: CDR1 ENHRY, CDR2 SYGVKD. The CDR3 has 14 residues. Here the CDR3 reads CAIRRDGGSTEAFF. The CDR3 DNA is TGTGCCATCAGGAGGGACGGGGGTTCTACTGAAGCTTTCTTT.

The chain uses TRBV2 and TRBJ1-2; TRBD1 is a possible D gene (6 bases). This CDR3 is 13 amino acids long. V was trimmed by 10 bases and J by 1 base, leaving 13 bases between them. From germline, CDR1 is SNHLY and CDR2 FYNNEI. CDR3 loop: CAIGTSFNYGYTF. CDR3 bases: TGTGCCATCGGGACATCGTTTAACTATGGCTACACCTTC.

The J gene is TRBJ2-5, the V gene TRBV2, with 7 bases identical to TRBD2. Trimming took 8 bases from V and 3 from J; bases not matched to a gene: 6. The length of the CDR3 is 13 residues. Looked up from germline, CDR1 is SNHLY and CDR2 is FYNNEI. Here the CDR3 reads CASLPGTKETQYF. The DNA for the CDR3 is TGTGCCAGCTTACCCGGGACTAAAGAGACCCAGTACTTC.

V usage is TRBV27 and J usage is TRBJ1-5; 7 nucleotides align to TRBD1. The trim removed 8 bases at V and 1 base at J, leaving 8 bases unmatched. Germline lookup yields CDR1 MNHEY and CDR2 SMNVEV (reference sequence). The CDR3 has 15 residues. The CDR3 coding sequence is TGTGCCAGCCGACAAACAGGGGTAAGCAATCAGCCCCAGCATTTT. Translated: CASRQTGVSNQPQHF.

The J gene is TRBJ2-4, the V gene TRBV2; 12 positions agree with TRBD1. CDR3 length equals 15 residues. V was pared by 5 bases and J by 9 bases, with 8 bases of the junction left unmatched. Germline V gives CDR1 SNHLY, CDR2 FYNNEI. The CDR3 nucleotides read TGTGCCAGCAGTCCCGGGACAGGGGGCTTTGGCATTCAGTACTTC. Its translation: CASSPGTGGFGIQYF.

The rearrangement links TRBV7-9 to TRBJ2-7; 7 positions match TRBD1. Germline lookup yields CDR1 SEHNR and CDR2 FQNEAQ (reference sequence). The CDR3 spans 14 residues. V lost 5 bases and J lost 5; bases outside the gene matches: 9. This CDR3 is CASSPNRDSDEQYF. The CDR3 DNA follows: TGTGCCAGCAGCCCGAACCGGGACAGCGACGAGCAGTACTTC.

The chain is built from TRBV5-1 and TRBJ1-1; 7 bases fit TRBD1. The CDR3 covers 12 residues. V was pared by 2 bases and J by 8 bases, with 3 bases of the junction left unmatched. Germline V gene data show CDR1 as SGHRS and CDR2 as YFSETQ. CDR3 nucleotides: TGCGCCAGCAGCTTCGGACAGGACGAAGCTTTCTTT. Translated, it gives CASSFGQDEAFF.

The chain has TRBV29-1 and TRBJ2-3; 9 bases align to TRBD2. V was pared by 5 bases and J by 2 bases, with 5 bases of the junction left unmatched. Germline lookup yields CDR1 SQVTM and CDR2 ANQGSEA. This CDR3 contains 14 residues. The CDR3 nucleotides read TGCAGCGTTAGTAGCGGGAGATACACAGATACGCAGTATTTT. Its translation is CSVSSGRYTDTQYF.

This clone was recorded a few times. V and J are TRBV10-3 and TRBJ1-2; 7 nucleotides match TRBD1. Germline trimming cut 3 bases from V and 9 bases from J; bases unmatched to any gene: 13. The CDR3 is 15 amino acids. The germline V gene encodes CDR1 ENHRY and CDR2 SYGVKD. CDR3 amino acids: CAISDGGPGGRSYTF. CDR3 in DNA: TGTGCCATCAGTGACGGGGGCCCAGGGGGTCGGAGCTACACCTTC.

The table lists this clone with a few counts. This sequence joins TRBV29-1 and TRBJ2-7; perhaps TRBD2 as D (7 bases). CDR3 size: 14 residues. Germline V gives CDR1 SQVTM, CDR2 ANQGSEA. Between the trimmed V and J ends, which lost 0 bases and 4 bases, there was a span of 13 bases. The CDR3, as DNA: TGCAGCGTTGAAGATGCCAGGGGAGGGTACGAGCAGTACTTC. Encoded protein: CSVEDARGGYEQYF.

This clone was counted a single time. V usage is TRBV2 and J usage is TRBJ1-4; perhaps TRBD1 as D (5 bases). V was clipped by 8 bases and J by 7 bases, with 11 bases between them. The germline V gene has CDR1 SNHLY and CDR2 FYNNEI. The CDR3 spans 12 residues. CDR3 in DNA: TGTGCCAGCGCCAGGGAAGGTGAAAAACTGTTTTTT. It translates to CASAREGEKLFF.

The chain uses TRBV11-3 and TRBJ2-7, with 11 bases that match TRBD2. V was clipped by 1 base and J by 3 bases; unmatched bases: 5. Per germline, CDR1 SGHNT and CDR2 YENEEA. This CDR3 region has 16 residues. This chain's CDR3 is CASSLGTSGGVYEQYF. DNA for the CDR3: TGTGCCAGCAGCTTAGGTACTAGCGGGGGAGTCTACGAGCAGTACTTC.

The rearrangement links TRBV5-1 to TRBJ1-1; TRBD1 aligns across 8 bases. Germline V lookup: CDR1 SGHRS, CDR2 YFSETQ. The CDR3 is 15 residues long. V was pared by 3 bases and J by 0 bases, with 4 bases of the junction left unmatched. This chain's CDR3 is CASSSRQGLNTEAFF. The CDR3 bases are TGCGCCAGCAGCTCGCGACAGGGGTTGAACACTGAAGCTTTCTTT.

This clone was seen a single time. The genes are TRBV9 and TRBJ1-2; D call uncertain. The CDR3 consists of 14 residues. Germline CDR1 SGDLS, CDR2 YYNGEE. V was cut by 4 bases and J by 2 bases, with 12 bases left in between. The CDR3 loop reads CASSPGHGNYGYTF. The CDR3 nucleotides read TGTGCCAGCAGCCCAGGCCACGGCAACTATGGCTACACCTTC.

This clone appeared a single time. The germline gene is not matched at one end of the junction; a read error may be the cause. This chain uses TRBV5-1 with TRBJ2-5; D call uncertain. The CDR3 sequence is 14 residues long. Germline assignment: CDR1 SGHRS and CDR2 YFSETQ. In DNA form, the CDR3 reads TGTGCCAGCAGCCTTAACAGTTTCCAAGAGACCCAGTACTTC. Translated: CASSLNSFQETQYF.

The CDR3 protein is CASKLQGPTNEKLFF. CDR3 sequence (DNA): TGTGCCAGCAAGTTGCAGGGGCCAACTAATGAAAAACTGTTTTTT. The genes are TRBV6-5 and TRBJ1-4, with D possibly TRBD1 on 6 matching bases. The CDR3 loop spans 15 amino acids. The V gene lost 7 bases and the J gene lost 0 bases, with 12 bases spanning the gap. Germline CDR1 MNHEY, CDR2 SVGAGI.

The rearrangement links TRBV6-2 or TRBV6-3 to TRBJ2-1; 7 nucleotides match TRBD2. J gave up 7 bases and V 3 bases, and 9 bases lay outside the gene matches. This CDR3 comprises 15 residues. CDR1 is MNHEY and CDR2 is SVGEGT in the germline V gene. CDR3 loop: CASSYFRGDWNEQFF. The CDR3 nucleotides read TGTGCCAGCAGTTATTTTCGGGGGGATTGGAATGAGCAGTTCTTC.

This chain joins TRBV2 and TRBJ1-2; the D is unclear. V was pared by 2 bases and J by 2 bases, with 6 bases between. Germline CDR1 SNHLY, CDR2 FYNNEI. The CDR3 covers 13 residues. The DNA of the CDR3 is TGTGCCAGCAGTGAACGGGTAAACTATGGCTACACCTTC. As protein: CASSERVNYGYTF. The full variable domain, completed using reference TRBV2 and TRBJ1-2, is EPEVTQTPSHQVTQMGQEVILRCVPISNHLYFYWYRQILGQKVEFLVSFYNNEISEKSEIFDDQFSVERPDGSNFTLKIRSTKLEDSAMYFCASSERVNYGYTFGSGTRLTVV.

The chain has TRBV6-5 and TRBJ1-5; possible D gene TRBD1, 5 bases. The V and J ends lost 5 bases and 13 bases respectively, with 15 bases between them. The CDR3 totals 12 residues. Germline values: CDR1 MNHEY, CDR2 SVGAGI. The CDR3, as DNA: TGTGCCAGCAGTACCCTTACAGGTCATCAGCATTTT. It translates to CASSTLTGHQHF.

The CDR3 DNA is TGTGCCAGCAGGTGGGACTCTTACAATGAGCAGTTCTTC. Its translation: CASRWDSYNEQFF. The chain joins TRBV7-3 to TRBJ2-1, with TRBD2 as a possible D gene (6 bases). V shed 6 bases and J shed 4 bases, with 10 bases lying between them. The CDR3 has 13 amino acids. CDR1 is SGHTA, CDR2 FQGTGA, per germline.

The chain combines TRBV5-1 with TRBJ2-7; 9 bases agree with TRBD2. The V gene's germline CDR1 is SGHRS and CDR2 YFSETQ. The CDR3 is made up of 15 amino acids. V shed 0 bases, J shed 4 bases, and the junction held 5 bases outside the gene matches. CDR3 in amino acids: CASSLASGNQYEQYF. The CDR3 DNA reads as TGCGCCAGCAGCTTGGCTAGCGGGAACCAATACGAGCAGTACTTC.

The chain has TRBV6-5 and TRBJ2-1; D gene unclear. V was cut by 10 bases and J by 5 bases, with 15 bases left in between. The CDR3 is 13 residues long. Germline CDR1 MNHEY, CDR2 SVGAGI. The DNA of the CDR3 is TGTGCCACCCAAGCCCTAATCGACAATGAGCAGTTCTTC. This gives the protein CATQALIDNEQFF.

The chain is built from TRBV27 and TRBJ2-5, with D possibly TRBD1 on 5 matching bases. Germline loops: CDR1 MNHEY, CDR2 SMNVEV (reference sequence). V was trimmed by 7 bases and J by 1 base, leaving 13 bases between them. The length of the CDR3 is 14 residues. This chain's CDR3 is CASTLRQLQETQYF. CDR3 sequence (DNA): TGTGCCAGCACCCTTCGACAGCTCCAAGAGACCCAGTACTTC.

This rearrangement joins TRBV5-4 to TRBJ1-1, with D hard to call. There are 14 residues in the CDR3. Germline-derived CDR1 and CDR2 are SGHNT and YYREEE (reference sequence). The V and J ends lost 0 bases and 0 bases respectively, with 6 bases between them. The CDR3 sequence is CASSLGGLNTEAFF. For the CDR3, the DNA is TGTGCCAGCAGCTTGGGCGGCTTGAACACTGAAGCTTTCTTT.

This rearrangement joins TRBV9 to TRBJ1-2; D remains ambiguous. Trimming cost V 0 bases and J 1 base, with 7 bases left between them. Germline V gives CDR1 SGDLS, CDR2 YYNGEE. This CDR3 spans 14 amino acids. CDR3 protein: CASSVAGFNYGYTF. The CDR3 DNA reads TGTGCCAGCAGCGTAGCCGGTTTTAACTATGGCTACACCTTC. The entire variable domain, with the rest obtained from reference TRBV9 and TRBJ1-2, is as follows: DSGVTQTPKHLITATGQRVTLRCSPRSGDLSVYWYQQSLDQGLQFLIQYYNGEERAKGNILERFSAQQFPDLHSELNLSSLELGDSALYFCASSVAGFNYGYTFGSGTRLTVV.